Listed below are T cell receptor beta chains from one sample, sequenced in a study of blood T cell repertoires in COVID-19. Clones were sequenced by immunoSEQ multiplex PCR, and TCRdb holds only the in-frame ones, with some missing. The sample lists roughly 180,000 clones, 79% seen once, with 17% in the top ten. The sequenced material came from peripheral blood. The origin of the receptors is a man aged 55 to 70 with active or convalescent COVID-19. The CDR3 runs from the conserved cysteine through the conserved F or W. D genes are given only for firm matches. Some rows have no size entry. The others give once, few or many, or a class for an expanded clone.

abundance: -; j_gene: TRBJ2-1; d_gene: TRBD2; v_gene: TRBV6-2/TRBV6-3; CDR3nt: TGTGCCAGCAGCCCCAGACTAGCGGGGTACAATGAGCAGTTCTTC; CDR3aa: CASSPRLAGYNEQFF
abundance: -; j_gene: TRBJ2-3; d_gene: TRBD2; v_gene: TRBV19; CDR3nt: TGTGCCAGTAGATGGGCTAGCGGGGCCACAGATACGCAGTATTTT; CDR3aa: CASRWASGATDTQYF
abundance: -; j_gene: TRBJ2-1; d_gene: -; v_gene: TRBV10-3; CDR3nt: TGTGCCATCAGTGAGAGAGGTAGCGGCAATTACAATGAGCAGTTCTTC; CDR3aa: CAISERGSGNYNEQFF
abundance: few; j_gene: TRBJ2-1; d_gene: TRBD2; v_gene: TRBV4-3; CDR3nt: TGCGCCAGCAGCCAGCCCACTAGCGGGGGACCCCATATCTCCTACAATGAGCAGTTCTTC; CDR3aa: CASSQPTSGGPHISYNEQFF
abundance: -; j_gene: TRBJ1-2; d_gene: -; v_gene: TRBV28; CDR3nt: TGTGCCAGCAGCCCCAGCGGGAGGGATGGCTACACCTTC; CDR3aa: CASSPSGRDGYTF
abundance: once; j_gene: TRBJ1-1; d_gene: TRBD1; v_gene: TRBV3-1/TRBV3-2; CDR3nt: TGTGCCAGCAGCCAGGTCGGACAGGGTGAAGCTTTCTTT; CDR3aa: CASSQVGQGEAFF
abundance: -; j_gene: TRBJ1-1; d_gene: -; v_gene: TRBV6-5; CDR3nt: TGTGCCAGCAGTTACGAGGGATTGGGCACTGAAGCTTTCTTT; CDR3aa: CASSYEGLGTEAFF
abundance: -; j_gene: TRBJ1-2; d_gene: -; v_gene: TRBV29-1; CDR3nt: TGCAGCGTGGAGGTTATTAACTATGGCTACACCTTC; CDR3aa: CSVEVINYGYTF
abundance: -; j_gene: TRBJ2-7; d_gene: -; v_gene: TRBV7-2; CDR3nt: TGTGCCAGCAGCTTAAGCGTCTCTCGAAACCACGAGCAGTACTTC; CDR3aa: CASSLSVSRNHEQYF
abundance: -; j_gene: TRBJ2-1; d_gene: TRBD2; v_gene: TRBV19; CDR3nt: TGTGCCAGTAGGAGCGGGAGTTTTGAGCAGTTCTTC; CDR3aa: CASRSGSFEQFF
abundance: -; j_gene: TRBJ2-5; d_gene: -; v_gene: TRBV28; CDR3nt: TGTGCCAGCAGCCTGGGGACGCGGGGTCGAGAGACCCAGTACTTC; CDR3aa: CASSLGTRGRETQYF
abundance: -; j_gene: TRBJ1-1; d_gene: TRBD1; v_gene: TRBV11-3; CDR3nt: TGTGCCAGCAGCTCAACCGGGACAGGGGAAGCTTTCTTT; CDR3aa: CASSSTGTGEAFF
abundance: -; j_gene: TRBJ1-1; d_gene: -; v_gene: TRBV21-1; CDR3nt: TGTGCCAGCAGCAAAGTTCCAGGGTCACACACTGAAGCTTTCTTT; CDR3aa: CASSKVPGSHTEAFF
abundance: few; j_gene: TRBJ2-1; d_gene: TRBD2; v_gene: TRBV7-3; CDR3nt: TGTGCCAGCAGCCCTGGACTAGGTGAGCAGTTCTTC; CDR3aa: CASSPGLGEQFF
abundance: -; j_gene: TRBJ2-7; d_gene: -; v_gene: TRBV25-1; CDR3nt: TGTGCCAGGTCGGGACTCGGGACGGGCGAGCAGTACTTC; CDR3aa: CARSGLGTGEQYF
abundance: few; j_gene: TRBJ1-4; d_gene: -; v_gene: TRBV21-1; CDR3nt: TGTGCCAGCAGCAAACGGACGGGACAGTCTGCAACTAATGAAAAACTGTTTTTT; CDR3aa: CASSKRTGQSATNEKLFF
abundance: -; j_gene: TRBJ2-1; d_gene: TRBD2; v_gene: TRBV2; CDR3nt: TGTGCCAGCAGTGTGTCTAGCGGACTTTTAAATGAGCAGTTCTTC; CDR3aa: CASSVSSGLLNEQFF
abundance: few; j_gene: TRBJ2-2; d_gene: -; v_gene: TRBV19; CDR3nt: TGTGCCAGTAGTATGGGCGGGACGGCGAACACCGGGGAGCTGTTTTTT; CDR3aa: CASSMGGTANTGELFF
abundance: -; j_gene: TRBJ1-1; d_gene: -; v_gene: TRBV24-1; CDR3nt: TGTGCCACCACCGGGGGAGGGCTTCACACTGAAGCTTTCTTT; CDR3aa: CATTGGGLHTEAFF
abundance: once; j_gene: TRBJ2-7; d_gene: TRBD1; v_gene: TRBV3-1/TRBV3-2; CDR3nt: TGTGCCAGCAGTTTCGGACAGGGGCCCTACGAGCAGTACTTC; CDR3aa: CASSFGQGPYEQYF
abundance: once; j_gene: TRBJ1-1; d_gene: TRBD1; v_gene: TRBV6-5; CDR3nt: TGTGCCAGCAGTTACCGGACAGGGGCTGAAGCTTTCTTT; CDR3aa: CASSYRTGAEAFF
abundance: -; j_gene: TRBJ1-5; d_gene: -; v_gene: TRBV4-2; CDR3nt: TGTGCCAGCAGCCAAGATCTGGGAGGTCAGCCCCAGCATTTT; CDR3aa: CASSQDLGGQPQHF
abundance: -; j_gene: TRBJ1-4; d_gene: -; v_gene: TRBV5-6; CDR3nt: TGTGCCAGCAGCTTACTCCAGGGCAATGAAAAACTGTTTTTT; CDR3aa: CASSLLQGNEKLFF
abundance: -; j_gene: TRBJ2-3; d_gene: -; v_gene: TRBV18; CDR3nt: TGTGCCAGCTCGAAAAGCGGGCGGCCAGATACGCAGTATTTT; CDR3aa: CASSKSGRPDTQYF
abundance: few; j_gene: TRBJ1-1; d_gene: -; v_gene: TRBV19; CDR3nt: TGTGCCAGTAGTCAGTACAGGGACACTGAAGCTTTCTTT; CDR3aa: CASSQYRDTEAFF
abundance: -; j_gene: TRBJ1-5; d_gene: -; v_gene: TRBV7-2; CDR3nt: TGTGCCAGCAGCCCAAGAAGGGGTAGCAATCAGCCCCAGCATTTT; CDR3aa: CASSPRRGSNQPQHF
abundance: -; j_gene: TRBJ2-5; d_gene: TRBD2; v_gene: TRBV7-8; CDR3nt: TGTGCCAGCAGCTCTCCCTACACGGGAGGGAAGGAGACCCAGTACTTC; CDR3aa: CASSSPYTGGKETQYF
abundance: -; j_gene: TRBJ2-7; d_gene: TRBD1; v_gene: TRBV5-1; CDR3nt: TGCGCCAGCACTTCCGGGACAGGGAGTTACGAGCAGTACTTC; CDR3aa: CASTSGTGSYEQYF
abundance: many; j_gene: TRBJ2-2; d_gene: TRBD2; v_gene: TRBV2; CDR3nt: TGTGCCAGCAGAGTCGAACTAGCGGGCGGGGAGCTGTTTTTT; CDR3aa: CASRVELAGGELFF
abundance: -; j_gene: TRBJ1-1; d_gene: -; v_gene: TRBV18; CDR3nt: TGTGCCAGCTCACCTCCTGCTCGGAGAAACACTGAAGCTTTCTTT; CDR3aa: CASSPPARRNTEAFF
abundance: once; j_gene: TRBJ2-2; d_gene: -; v_gene: TRBV11-2; CDR3nt: TGTGCCAGCAGTTCGGAGGGCACCGGGGAGCTGTTTTTT; CDR3aa: CASSSEGTGELFF
abundance: -; j_gene: TRBJ2-3; d_gene: TRBD2; v_gene: TRBV5-1; CDR3nt: TGCGCCAGCAGGAGGGCGGGAGTACGAGATACGCAGTATTTT; CDR3aa: CASRRAGVRDTQYF
abundance: -; j_gene: TRBJ1-5; d_gene: -; v_gene: TRBV5-5; CDR3nt: TGTGCCAGCAGCTTGCCGGGTCAGCCCCAGCATTTT; CDR3aa: CASSLPGQPQHF
abundance: -; j_gene: TRBJ1-6; d_gene: -; v_gene: TRBV9; CDR3nt: TGTGCCAGCAGCAGAGTCTCTTCACCCCTCCACTTT; CDR3aa: CASSRVSSPLHF
abundance: once; j_gene: TRBJ1-5; d_gene: -; v_gene: TRBV3-1/TRBV3-2; CDR3nt: TGTGCCAGCAGCCAAGGCAGTGGCAATCAGCCCCAGCATTTT; CDR3aa: CASSQGSGNQPQHF
abundance: -; j_gene: TRBJ1-2; d_gene: -; v_gene: TRBV6-6; CDR3nt: TGTGCCAGCAGTTACTCCGGGACACCAGCTAACTATGGCTACACCTTC; CDR3aa: CASSYSGTPANYGYTF
abundance: -; j_gene: TRBJ2-3; d_gene: TRBD1; v_gene: TRBV27; CDR3nt: TGTGCCAGCAGTTTCACAGGGGGTACGCAGTATTTT; CDR3aa: CASSFTGGTQYF
abundance: -; j_gene: TRBJ2-1; d_gene: -; v_gene: TRBV19; CDR3nt: TGTGCCAGTACCGGGGACAATGAGCAGTTCTTC; CDR3aa: CASTGDNEQFF
abundance: -; j_gene: TRBJ2-1; d_gene: -; v_gene: TRBV28; CDR3nt: TGTGCCAGCAGCTCGCAGGTAGGGGCCAGGGGTGAGCAGTTCTTC; CDR3aa: CASSSQVGARGEQFF
abundance: -; j_gene: TRBJ2-3; d_gene: -; v_gene: TRBV5-1; CDR3nt: TGCGCCAGCAGCTGGGCCGCAGATACGCAGTATTTT; CDR3aa: CASSWAADTQYF
abundance: -; j_gene: TRBJ2-1; d_gene: TRBD1; v_gene: TRBV6-2/TRBV6-3; CDR3nt: TGTGCCAGCAGCACATCCGGGACAGGGATAAACAATGAGCAGTTCTTC; CDR3aa: CASSTSGTGINNEQFF
abundance: -; j_gene: TRBJ2-2; d_gene: TRBD1; v_gene: TRBV12-5; CDR3nt: TGTGCTAGTGGTTTGTCGGGGACAGGGGGAACCGGGGAGCTGTTTTTT; CDR3aa: CASGLSGTGGTGELFF
abundance: -; j_gene: TRBJ1-2; d_gene: -; v_gene: TRBV15; CDR3nt: TGTGCCACCAGCAGAGGGCACAACTATGGCTACACCTTC; CDR3aa: CATSRGHNYGYTF
abundance: -; j_gene: TRBJ2-3; d_gene: -; v_gene: TRBV27; CDR3nt: TGTGCCAGCATCGGGAAGGGTGACGATACGCAGTATTTT; CDR3aa: CASIGKGDDTQYF
abundance: -; j_gene: TRBJ2-5; d_gene: TRBD1; v_gene: TRBV11-2; CDR3nt: TGTGCCAGCAGCGCATCCGGGACAGGGAAAGAGACCCAGTACTTC; CDR3aa: CASSASGTGKETQYF
abundance: -; j_gene: TRBJ2-1; d_gene: TRBD1; v_gene: TRBV3-1/TRBV3-2; CDR3nt: TGTGCCAGCAGCCAACCGGGACAGGGGTACAATGAGCAGTTCTTC; CDR3aa: CASSQPGQGYNEQFF
abundance: -; j_gene: TRBJ2-1; d_gene: TRBD2; v_gene: TRBV19; CDR3nt: TGTGCCAGTAAACTAGCGGATTACAATGAGCAGTTCTTC; CDR3aa: CASKLADYNEQFF
abundance: -; j_gene: TRBJ2-2; d_gene: TRBD2; v_gene: TRBV5-1; CDR3nt: TGCGCCAGCAGCTTAGGGCTAGCGGTTCAGGCCGGGGAGCTGTTTTTT; CDR3aa: CASSLGLAVQAGELFF
abundance: many; j_gene: TRBJ2-7; d_gene: TRBD2; v_gene: TRBV7-3; CDR3nt: TGTGCCAGCAGCCTGGGACTAGCGTCCCCCTACGAGCAGTACTTC; CDR3aa: CASSLGLASPYEQYF
abundance: -; j_gene: TRBJ2-7; d_gene: -; v_gene: TRBV11-3; CDR3nt: TGTGCCAGCAGCTTAGGGACAAGTTCCTACGAGCAGTACTTC; CDR3aa: CASSLGTSSYEQYF
abundance: few; j_gene: TRBJ2-2; d_gene: TRBD2; v_gene: TRBV4-1; CDR3nt: TGCGCCAGCAGCCTAGGGACTAGCGCCTACACCGGGGAGCTGTTTTTT; CDR3aa: CASSLGTSAYTGELFF
abundance: -; j_gene: TRBJ2-5; d_gene: TRBD2; v_gene: TRBV30; CDR3nt: TGTGCCTGGAGTGTACCCGGGAGGGCAGAGACCCAGTACTTC; CDR3aa: CAWSVPGRAETQYF
abundance: few; j_gene: TRBJ1-2; d_gene: -; v_gene: TRBV7-2; CDR3nt: TGTGCCAGCAGCTTAATGGGGGGGGACTTCTCCTATGGCTACACCTTC; CDR3aa: CASSLMGGDFSYGYTF